The clone carrying this T cell receptor beta chain occurred a few times. Its antigen is unidentified. The data are from a study of regulatory T cells in long-lasting Graves disease. Study-wide results and limits: Patients whose Graves' disease persisted exhibited lower TCR diversity than those newly diagnosed. In persistent patients, shared public clonotypes (about 2,800) outnumbered those in new patients (nearly 1,000).

Construction of the TCR beta libraries employed iRepertoire HTBI primers in conjunction with Arm-PCR of CDR3 regions. A single record per CDR3 protein comes from TCRdb applying MiXCR to the multiplex PCR reads. Of some 450,000 distinct CDR3 sequences listed, about a sixth are singletons. The ends lost 3 bases at V and 4 bases at J; junction bases unmatched: 8. Germline V gene lookup returns CDR1 DFQATT and CDR2 SNEGSKA (reference sequence). This CDR3 has 16 amino acids. Time point specified: newly diagnosed GD, antithyroid drugs for less than 3 months. The authors made the TCR library using RNA they extracted from PBMCs. This sample also belongs to another study, concerning T cells in Graves' hyperthyroidism and ophthalmopathy. From that study: It was considered stable Graves' hyperthyroidism when ophthalmopathy did not progress within 18 months. Ophthalmopathy was identified by the model a median about six months ahead of onset.

The TCR originated in a woman in her 30s with Graves disease. Here the sequenced sample was peripheral blood mononuclear cells (PBMCs), taken at new diagnosis, from a patient treated with antithyroid drugs. This chain uses TRBV20-1 with TRBJ2-2; 10 nucleotides agree with TRBD1. CDR3 nucleotides: TGCAGTGCTAGGGACTCCGGGACAGGGGCCACCGGGGAGCTGTTTTTT. Amino acid sequence: CSARDSGTGATGELFF.